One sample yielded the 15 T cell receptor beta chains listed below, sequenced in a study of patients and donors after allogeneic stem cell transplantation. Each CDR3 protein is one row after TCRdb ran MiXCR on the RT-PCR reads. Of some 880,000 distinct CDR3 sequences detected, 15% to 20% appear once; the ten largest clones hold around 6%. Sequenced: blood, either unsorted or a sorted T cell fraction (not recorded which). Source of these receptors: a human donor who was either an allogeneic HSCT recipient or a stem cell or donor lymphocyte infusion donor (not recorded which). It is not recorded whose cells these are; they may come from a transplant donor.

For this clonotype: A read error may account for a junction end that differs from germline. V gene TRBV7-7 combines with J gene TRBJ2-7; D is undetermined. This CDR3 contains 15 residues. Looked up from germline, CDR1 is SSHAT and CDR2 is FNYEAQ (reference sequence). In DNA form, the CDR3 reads TGTGCTAGCAGCTTACTTTATGGCGACTCCTACGAGCAGTACTTC. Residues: CASSLLYGDSYEQYF. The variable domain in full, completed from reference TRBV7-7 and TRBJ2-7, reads GAGVSQSPRYKVTKRGQDVTLRCDPISSHATLYWYQQALGQGPEFLTYFNYEAQPDKSGLPSDRFSAERPEGSISTLTIQRTEQRDSAMYRCASSLLYGDSYEQYFGPGTRLTVT.

The CDR3 DNA is TGCGCCAGCAGCCAAGATAGCAACGCTTACAATGAGCAGTTCTTC. Its translation: CASSQDSNAYNEQFF. The chain combines TRBV4-1 with TRBJ2-1; no clear D gene. This CDR3 spans 15 amino acids. CDR1 and CDR2 from the germline V gene are MGHRA and YSYEKL. Trimming pared 0 bases from V and 4 bases from J, leaving 10 bases between.

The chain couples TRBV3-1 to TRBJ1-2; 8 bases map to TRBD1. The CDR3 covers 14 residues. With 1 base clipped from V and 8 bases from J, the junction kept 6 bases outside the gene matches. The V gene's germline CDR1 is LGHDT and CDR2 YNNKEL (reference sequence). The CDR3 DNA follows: TGTGCCAGCAGCCAAGGGCAGGGGGCATACGGCTACACCTTC. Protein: CASSQGQGAYGYTF.

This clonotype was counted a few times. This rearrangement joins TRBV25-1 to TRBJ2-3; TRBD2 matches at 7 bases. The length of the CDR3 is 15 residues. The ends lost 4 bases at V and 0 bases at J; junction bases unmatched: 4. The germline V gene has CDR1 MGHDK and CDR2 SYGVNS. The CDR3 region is CASSVASGSTDTQYF. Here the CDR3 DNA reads TGTGCCAGCAGTGTAGCTAGCGGTAGCACAGATACGCAGTATTTT.

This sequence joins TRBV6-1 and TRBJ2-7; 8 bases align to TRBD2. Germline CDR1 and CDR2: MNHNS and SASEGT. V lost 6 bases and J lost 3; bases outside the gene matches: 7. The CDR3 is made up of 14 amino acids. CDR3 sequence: CASRLLADFYEQYF. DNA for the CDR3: TGTGCCAGCAGACTACTAGCGGACTTCTACGAGCAGTACTTC.

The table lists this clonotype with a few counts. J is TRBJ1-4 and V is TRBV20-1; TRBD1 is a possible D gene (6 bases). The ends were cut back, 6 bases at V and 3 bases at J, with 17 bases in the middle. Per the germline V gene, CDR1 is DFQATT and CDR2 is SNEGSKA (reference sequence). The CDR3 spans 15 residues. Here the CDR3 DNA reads TGCAGTGCCCAAGACCCCTCAGGGGCTAATGAAAAACTGTTTTTT. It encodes CSAQDPSGANEKLFF.

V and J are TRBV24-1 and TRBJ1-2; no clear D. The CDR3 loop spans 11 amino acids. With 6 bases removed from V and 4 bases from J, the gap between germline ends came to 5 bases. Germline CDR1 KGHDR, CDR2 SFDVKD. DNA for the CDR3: TGTGCCACCAGTTTTTTCTATGGCTACACCTTC. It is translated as CATSFFYGYTF.

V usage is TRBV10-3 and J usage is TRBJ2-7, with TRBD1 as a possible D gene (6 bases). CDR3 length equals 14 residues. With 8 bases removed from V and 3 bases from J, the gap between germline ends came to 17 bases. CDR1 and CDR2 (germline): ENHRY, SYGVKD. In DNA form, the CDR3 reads TGTGCCATCGGAAGAATGGACAGTTACTACGAGCAGTACTTC. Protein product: CAIGRMDSYYEQYF.

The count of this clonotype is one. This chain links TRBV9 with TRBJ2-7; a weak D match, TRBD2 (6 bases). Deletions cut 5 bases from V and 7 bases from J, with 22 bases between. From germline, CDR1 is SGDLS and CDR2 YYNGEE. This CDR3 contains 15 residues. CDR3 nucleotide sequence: TGTGCCAGCAGTGTCGCGGGACGATGGTCGCAAGAGCAGTACTTC. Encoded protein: CASSVAGRWSQEQYF.

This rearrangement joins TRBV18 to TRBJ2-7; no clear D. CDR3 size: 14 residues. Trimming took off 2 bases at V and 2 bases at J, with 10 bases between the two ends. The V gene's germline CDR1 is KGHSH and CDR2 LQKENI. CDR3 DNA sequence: TGTGCCAGCTCACCAGACCCGGGTACCTACGAGCAGTACTTC. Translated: CASSPDPGTYEQYF.

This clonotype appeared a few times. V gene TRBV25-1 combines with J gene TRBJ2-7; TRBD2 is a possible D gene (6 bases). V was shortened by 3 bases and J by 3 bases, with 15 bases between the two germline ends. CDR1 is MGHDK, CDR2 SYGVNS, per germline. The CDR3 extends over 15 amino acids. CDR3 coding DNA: TGTGCCAGCAGTGACCCGGCCCAGGGACTCTACGAGCAGTACTTC. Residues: CASSDPAQGLYEQYF.

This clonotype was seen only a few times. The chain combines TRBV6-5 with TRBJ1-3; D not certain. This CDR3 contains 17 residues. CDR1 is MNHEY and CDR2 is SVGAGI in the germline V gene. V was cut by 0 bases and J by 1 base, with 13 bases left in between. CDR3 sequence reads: CASSYSGSTVSGNTIYF. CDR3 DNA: TGTGCCAGCAGTTACTCCGGCAGTACGGTTTCTGGAAACACCATATATTTT.

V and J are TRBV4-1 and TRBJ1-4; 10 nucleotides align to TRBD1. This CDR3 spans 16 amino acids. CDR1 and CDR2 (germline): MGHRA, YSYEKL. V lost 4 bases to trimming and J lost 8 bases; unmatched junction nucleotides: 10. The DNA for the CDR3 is TGCGCCAGCAGCCTCCTGAGTGGGACAGGGGACGAAAAACTGTTTTTT. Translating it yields CASSLLSGTGDEKLFF.

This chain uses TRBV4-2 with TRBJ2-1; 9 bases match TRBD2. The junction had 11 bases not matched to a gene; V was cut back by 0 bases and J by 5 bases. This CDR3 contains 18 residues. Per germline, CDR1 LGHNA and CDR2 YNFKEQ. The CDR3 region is CASSQDGGWRGGNNEQFF. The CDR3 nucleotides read TGTGCCAGCAGCCAAGATGGTGGTTGGCGGGGGGGAAACAATGAGCAGTTCTTC.

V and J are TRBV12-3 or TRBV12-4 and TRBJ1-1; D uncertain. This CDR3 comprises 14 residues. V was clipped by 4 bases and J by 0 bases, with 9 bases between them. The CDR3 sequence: CASSWRKMNTEAFF. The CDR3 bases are TGTGCCAGCAGTTGGCGTAAGATGAACACTGAAGCTTTCTTT.